This passage covers 21 T cell receptor beta chains from one sample sequenced in a study of beta chain features in type 1 diabetes. Study results and limitations: Type 1 diabetes patients showed a moderate but significant shortening of TCRB CDR3s in all four CD4+ subsets.

Their cognate antigens are unknown. The sequenced template was cDNA made from the entire isolated RNA. Profiling relied on immunoSEQ multiplex PCR, and the TCRdb table lists in-frame clones only, not all of them. The profile shows 200,000 to 300,000 clones, 14% of them singletons. Sequencing used naive CD4+ T cells from blood. Every receptor here comes from a man under 40 with type 1 diabetes.

This clone was detected only a few times. The rearrangement joins TRBV29-1 to TRBJ1-1; 11 bases are shared with TRBD1. V was pared by 6 bases and J by 4 bases, with 10 bases of the junction left unmatched. This CDR3 spans 15 amino acids. Germline CDR1 SQVTM, CDR2 ANQGSEA. CDR3 DNA: TGCAGCGTAGGTCCCGGGACAGGGGGTAGCACTGAAGCTTTCTTT. Residues: CSVGPGTGGSTEAFF.

This clone was seen a few times. V and J are TRBV30 and TRBJ2-5, with unresolved D. CDR3 length equals 12 residues. Germline lookup yields CDR1 GTSNPN and CDR2 SVGIG (reference sequence). Trimming stripped 3 bases from V and 1 base from J, with 6 bases between. The CDR3 nucleotides read TGTGCCTGGAGGGGCAGCCAAGAGACCCAGTACTTC. This translates into CAWRGSQETQYF.

This clone has more than one count but fewer than ten. The chain carries TRBV19 and TRBJ1-5; tentatively, D is TRBD1 (5 bases). The CDR3 consists of 11 residues. Germline V gene sequence: CDR1 LNHDA, CDR2 SQIVND (reference sequence). The V end lost 4 bases, the J end lost 11 bases, and 9 bases lay between the germline ends. The CDR3 bases are TGTGCCAGTAGTACCCGCAGGGCCCAGCATTTT. This codes for CASSTRRAQHF. The variable domain in full, completed from reference TRBV19 and TRBJ1-5, reads DGGITQSPKYLFRKEGQNVTLSCEQNLNHDAMYWYRQDPGQGLRLIYYSQIVNDFQKGDIAEGYSVSREKKESFPLTVTSAQKNPTAFYLCASSTRRAQHFGDGTRLSIL.

The CDR3 loop reads CASSLDPGAGYEQYF. DNA for the CDR3: TGCGCCAGCAGCTTGGATCCAGGGGCGGGCTACGAGCAGTACTTC. The chain couples TRBV5-1 to TRBJ2-7; a weak D match, TRBD1 (6 bases). Germline V gene lookup returns CDR1 SGHRS and CDR2 YFSETQ. V lost 0 bases and J 3 bases, leaving 13 bases between the germline ends. This CDR3 contains 15 residues.

This clone was recorded a few times. This chain uses TRBV2 with TRBJ1-1; D call uncertain. The germline V gene encodes CDR1 SNHLY and CDR2 FYNNEI. Trimming removed 10 bases from V and 0 bases from J, with 12 bases in between. This CDR3 spans 13 amino acids. The CDR3 loop reads CATSWQLNTEAFF. CDR3 sequence (DNA): TGTGCCACCTCGTGGCAGTTGAACACTGAAGCTTTCTTT.

The chain recombines TRBV6-6 with TRBJ2-5; a possible D gene is TRBD2 (6 bases). Germline CDR1 is MNHNY and CDR2 is SVGAGI (reference sequence). CDR3 length: 14 amino acids. V lost 0 bases and J 2 bases, leaving 7 bases between the germline ends. CDR3 sequence: CASSYSGGQETQYF. The CDR3 coding sequence is TGTGCCAGCAGTTACTCCGGGGGACAAGAGACCCAGTACTTC.

The chain links TRBV2 to TRBJ2-3; 11 bases match TRBD2. This CDR3 has 14 residues. J was trimmed by 3 bases and V by 6 bases; bases with no gene match: 2. Germline CDR1 is SNHLY and CDR2 is FYNNEI. CDR3 in DNA: TGTGCCAGCAGACTAGCGGGAGTGACAGATACGCAGTATTTT. Amino acid sequence: CASRLAGVTDTQYF.

This clone showed up just a few times. This chain joins TRBV28 and TRBJ2-3; 15 positions agree with TRBD2. The J segment lost 6 bases and the V segment lost 5 bases, leaving 6 bases of the junction unmatched. The CDR3 sequence is 16 residues long. Germline V gene sequence: CDR1 MDHEN, CDR2 SYDVKM. For the CDR3, the DNA is TGTGCCAGCAGTCGGACTAGCGGGGGGGCAGGGGATACGCAGTATTTT. Its protein is CASSRTSGGAGDTQYF. Combining the CDR3 with reference TRBV28 and TRBJ2-3 gives the whole variable domain DVKVTQSSRYLVKRTGEKVFLECVQDMDHENMFWYRQDPGLGLRLIYFSYDVKMKEKGDIPEGYSVSREKKERFSLILESASTNQTSMYLCASSRTSGGAGDTQYFGPGTRLTVL.

This clone was seen more than once but under ten times. The rearrangement joins TRBV7-9 to TRBJ1-1, with 9 bases aligning to TRBD1. Looked up from germline, CDR1 is SEHNR and CDR2 is FQNEAQ (reference sequence). J lost 8 bases, V lost 7 bases, and 17 bases had no gene match. The CDR3 has 16 amino acids. The CDR3 DNA reads as TGTGCCAGCAACCGAGGGACCACCGAGACAGGGGGAGAAGCTTTCTTT. Protein sequence: CASNRGTTETGGEAFF. Looking up the rest from reference TRBV7-9 and TRBJ1-1 gives the full variable domain: DTGVSQNPRHKITKRGQNVTFRCDPISEHNRLYWYRQTLGQGPEFLTYFQNEAQLEKSRLLSDRFSAERPKGSFSTLEIQRTEQGDSAMYLCASNRGTTETGGEAFFGQGTRLTVV.

The chain recombines TRBV5-1 with TRBJ2-1, with 9 bases that match TRBD2. Losses at the gene ends were 4 bases for V and 10 bases for J; bases not matched to a gene: 12. The CDR3 has 15 residues. The germline CDR1 and CDR2 sequences are SGHRS and YFSETQ. CDR3 DNA sequence: TGCGCCAGCAGCCCCCCCTTAGCGGGAGTCTCCGAGCAGTTCTTC. The encoded protein is CASSPPLAGVSEQFF.

The chain carries TRBV25-1 and TRBJ2-1; 9 bases align to TRBD2. The ends lost 4 bases at V and 6 bases at J; junction bases unmatched: 1. The CDR3 is 13 residues long. CDR1 and CDR2 from the germline V gene are MGHDK and SYGVNS. The CDR3 reads CASSGLAVNEQFF. For the CDR3, the DNA is TGTGCCAGCAGTGGACTAGCGGTCAATGAGCAGTTCTTC. The full variable domain, rest sourced from reference TRBV25-1 and TRBJ2-1, is EADIYQTPRYLVIGTGKKITLECSQTMGHDKMYWYQQDPGMELHLIHYSYGVNSTEKGDLSSESTVSRIRTEHFPLTLESARPSHTSQYLCASSGLAVNEQFFGPGTRLTVL.

This clone showed up just a few times. This chain links TRBV10-2 with TRBJ1-2; 8 positions agree with TRBD1. Germline assignment: CDR1 WSHSY and CDR2 SAAADI. CDR3 size: 19 residues. Unmatched junction bases numbered 16, after V lost 0 bases and J lost 4 bases. The CDR3 region is CASSESRGRGPQQLYGYTF. CDR3 DNA: TGCGCCAGCAGTGAGTCGCGAGGCAGGGGGCCACAACAACTCTATGGCTACACCTTC.

This clone was observed a handful of times. The chain combines TRBV6-5 with TRBJ2-7, with D possibly matching TRBD1 (5 bases). Trimming removed 6 bases at V and 6 bases at J, with 12 bases between. CDR1 MNHEY and CDR2 SVGAGI come from the germline V gene. This CDR3 region has 12 residues. The CDR3 here is CASRTGHGEQYF. The CDR3 region has the DNA TGTGCCAGCAGGACCGGACACGGCGAGCAGTACTTC.

This clone was seen only a few times. The CDR3 bases are TGCGCCAGCAGCGCGGGGACAGGGGACTCCTACGAGCAGTACTTC. Protein product: CASSAGTGDSYEQYF. The chain recombines TRBV5-1 with TRBJ2-7; 10 bases map to TRBD1. The CDR3 covers 15 residues. CDR1 is SGHRS and CDR2 is YFSETQ in the germline V gene. The V and J ends lost 4 bases and 0 bases, in that order; junction bases with no gene match: 4.

This clone was seen a handful of times. The chain is built from TRBV29-1 and TRBJ1-2; TRBD1 matches 8 bases. The V gene's germline CDR1 is SQVTM and CDR2 ANQGSEA. V gave up 6 bases and J gave up 3 bases; unmatched junction bases: 3. The CDR3 has 12 residues. This chain's CDR3 is CSVTTGDYGYTF. The CDR3 DNA is TGCAGCGTGACGACAGGGGACTATGGCTACACCTTC.

The rearrangement uses TRBV9 and TRBJ2-5; 8 positions agree with TRBD1. Germline CDR1 reads SGDLS; CDR2 reads YYNGEE. CDR3 length: 14 residues. J was trimmed by 3 bases and V by 0 bases; bases with no gene match: 1. The DNA of the CDR3 is TGTGCCAGCAGCGTAGCAGGGGGCAAAGAGACCCAGTACTTC. It yields the protein CASSVAGGKETQYF.

The chain is built from TRBV29-1 and TRBJ2-5, with D perhaps TRBD2 (6 bases). The J call may be in error: the DNA end matches TRBJ2-7 better. The germline CDR1 and CDR2 sequences are SQVTM and ANQGSEA. There are 12 residues in the CDR3. The CDR3 is CSVEGGGYEQYF. The DNA for the CDR3 is TGCAGCGTTGAAGGGGGAGGCTACGAGCAGTACTTC.

This clone was picked up a small number of times. This rearrangement joins TRBV14 to TRBJ2-6, with D possibly TRBD1 on 5 matching bases. Trimming stripped 4 bases from V and 2 bases from J, with 9 bases between. CDR3 size: 15 residues. Germline V gene sequence: CDR1 SGHDN, CDR2 FVKESK. CDR3 loop: CASSLQGPGANVLTF. The DNA for the CDR3 is TGTGCCAGCAGCCTCCAGGGTCCTGGGGCCAACGTCCTGACTTTC.

The V call is TRBV5-4, the J call TRBJ2-2; TRBD2 aligns across 7 bases. Germline V gene lookup returns CDR1 SGHNT and CDR2 YYREEE (reference sequence). Unmatched junction bases numbered 7, after V lost 4 bases and J lost 7 bases. The CDR3 is 14 residues long. The CDR3: CASSVGTSVGELFF. CDR3 bases: TGTGCCAGCAGCGTGGGAACTAGCGTCGGGGAGCTGTTTTTT.

The chain couples TRBV5-1 to TRBJ2-2; D is uncertain. Germline-derived CDR1 and CDR2 are SGHRS and YFSETQ. V gave up 0 bases and J gave up 4 bases, with 7 bases separating them. This CDR3 has 14 residues. CDR3 amino acids: CASSLVQFTGELFF. CDR3 nucleotide sequence: TGCGCCAGCAGCTTGGTACAGTTCACCGGGGAGCTGTTTTTT.

J is TRBJ1-1 and V is TRBV4-1; 8 bases are a match to TRBD1. After removal of 3 bases from V and 1 base from J, the junction contained 4 bases not matched to a gene. CDR1 MGHRA and CDR2 YSYEKL come from the germline V gene. The CDR3 is 15 amino acids. This CDR3 is CASSHPDRANTEAFF. In DNA form, the CDR3 reads TGCGCCAGCAGCCATCCGGACAGGGCGAACACTGAAGCTTTCTTT.